The 10 T cell receptor beta chains below all came from one sample that was sequenced in a study of human T cells and chemical hapten exposure. Using its own MiXCR run on the RACE reads, TCRdb lists one record per CDR3 protein. The sample consists of around 250,000 distinct CDR3 sequences, approximately 8.6% of them appearing once. As to time point: pre-sensitization, week 0. Treatment specified: therapeutic diphenylcyclopropenone sensitization with weekly scalp DPC. Material: whole blood, obtained in connection with sensitization to the hapten diphenylcyclopropenone (DPC). Every receptor here comes from a woman in her forties with alopecia areata. Some clones in this sample may be carry-over from other donors' samples.

V gene TRBV4-3 combines with J gene TRBJ1-4; D is unresolved. The CDR3 consists of 16 residues. CDR1 is LGHNA, CDR2 YSLEER, per germline. V was shortened by 0 bases and J by 6 bases, with 14 bases between the two germline ends. CDR3 nucleotides: TGCGCCAGCAGCCAAGATAGACCCGCTACCGATGAAAAACTGTTTTTT. It encodes CASSQDRPATDEKLFF.

In its sample, this clonotype was seen a few times. This chain connects TRBV15 to TRBJ2-5; 9 nucleotides align to TRBD1. CDR1 LNHNV and CDR2 YYDKDF come from the germline V gene (reference sequence). CDR3 size: 15 residues. V lost 0 bases and J lost 5; bases outside the gene matches: 4. In DNA form, the CDR3 reads TGTGCCACCAGCAGAGAGGACAGGGGCAGCGAGACCCAGTACTTC. Encoded protein: CATSREDRGSETQYF.

This clonotype was observed a few times. With a much larger clone just one base away, this may be a read error. V and J are TRBV7-3 and TRBJ2-7, with TRBD2 matching over 7 bases. The V gene's germline CDR1 is SGHTA and CDR2 FQGTGA. V trimming: 2 bases; J trimming: 2 bases; junction bases outside the gene matches: 3. The CDR3 loop spans 14 amino acids. The CDR3 DNA reads TGTGCCAGCAGCTTATCTAGCGGAACCTACGAGCAGTACTTC. As protein: CASSLSSGTYEQYF.

CDR3 loop: CSARPSGNTGELFF. The CDR3 DNA reads TGCAGTGCTAGACCTAGCGGAAACACCGGGGAGCTGTTTTTT. This chain connects TRBV20-1 to TRBJ2-2; 7 bases are shared with TRBD2. From germline, CDR1 is DFQATT and CDR2 SNEGSKA (reference sequence). Trimming removed 2 bases from V and 2 bases from J; junction bases left unmatched: 2. The CDR3 covers 14 residues.

The CDR3 nucleotides are TGTGCCAGCAGCTTGGTCGCCACCTTCCAAGAGACCCAGTACTTC. Its translation is CASSLVATFQETQYF. The J gene is TRBJ2-5, the V gene TRBV5-6; D remains unclear. The germline CDR1 and CDR2 sequences are SGHDT and YYEEEE. The ends were cut back, 0 bases at V and 1 base at J, with 10 bases in the middle. The CDR3 runs 15 residues.

The genes are TRBV24-1 and TRBJ2-6; D is unclear. Trimming shortened V by 1 base and J by 0 bases, and 6 bases separated the two germline ends. In germline, CDR1 is KGHDR, CDR2 SFDVKD. This CDR3 contains 16 residues. CDR3 amino acids: CATSDFRGSGANVLTF. The CDR3 nucleotides are TGTGCCACCAGTGATTTTCGCGGCTCTGGGGCCAACGTCCTGACTTTC.

The genes are TRBV30 and TRBJ2-1, with D uncertain. The CDR3 length is 11 residues. CDR1 and CDR2 (germline): GTSNPN, SVGIG (reference sequence). The V gene lost 5 bases and the J gene lost 2 bases, with 4 bases spanning the gap. The DNA of the CDR3 is TGTGCCTGGGGAGCCTACAATGAGCAGTTCTTC. It translates to CAWGAYNEQFF.

This clonotype was picked up a small number of times. The chain recombines TRBV20-1 with TRBJ2-5; the D is unclear. The CDR3 loop spans 12 amino acids. V was cut by 5 bases and J by 5 bases, with 12 bases left in between. Germline CDR1 is DFQATT and CDR2 is SNEGSKA (reference sequence). CDR3 bases: TGCAGTGCTGACTTTAGCAGGGAGACCCAGTACTTC. It codes for CSADFSRETQYF.

This clonotype has more than one count but fewer than ten. This chain joins TRBV5-1 and TRBJ2-7; possible D gene TRBD1, 5 bases. Trimming stripped 5 bases from V and 1 base from J, with 22 bases between. CDR3 length: 17 residues. Germline CDR1 and CDR2: SGHRS and YFSETQ. The CDR3 spells CASSYTPQVELSYEQYF. CDR3 in DNA: TGCGCCAGCAGTTACACTCCACAGGTCGAGTTATCCTACGAGCAGTACTTC. Supplemented by reference TRBV5-1 and TRBJ2-7, the full variable domain reads KAGVTQTPRYLIKTRGQQVTLSCSPISGHRSVSWYQQTPGQGLQFLFEYFSETQRNKGNFPGRFSGRQFSNSRSEMNVSTLELGDSALYLCASSYTPQVELSYEQYFGPGTRLTVT.

This clonotype turned up a few times. CDR3 residues: CAGGELLNTEAFF. CDR3 in DNA: TGTGCCGGGGGGGAGCTACTGAACACTGAAGCTTTCTTT. The chain combines TRBV6-4 with TRBJ1-1; D possibly corresponds to TRBD1 (5 bases). CDR3 length: 13 amino acids. Trimming cost V 11 bases and J 0 bases, with 13 bases left between them. Germline CDR1 is MRHNA and CDR2 is SNTAGT.